Listed below are T cell receptor beta chains from one sample, sequenced in a study of shared clonotypes between healthy human individuals. The table came from immunoSEQ multiplex PCR; TCRdb's copy has only in-frame clones and leaves some out. The sample comprises some 1 million clones, around 75% of which are singletons, and about 1.5% rests with the top ten. The sample taken for sequencing was memory CD4+ T cells sorted from blood. The receptors derive from a man between 18 and 35 years old in good health. CDR3s include the opening cysteine and the closing phenylalanine or tryptophan. A D gene is named only where the DNA matches it firmly. The listing skips clone size in some rows; elsewhere it reads once, few, many or a size class.

18	TRBV6-1	.	TRBD2	TRBJ2-6	TGTGCCAGCAGTGTGCGGACTGGCGGGAGTCGTGGGGCCAACGTCCTGACTTTC	CASSVRTGGSRGANVLTF
13	TRBV19	few	.	TRBJ1-6	TGTGCCAGTAGTATACAGGCTAATTCACCCCTCCACTTT	CASSIQANSPLHF
13	TRBV7-9	.	.	TRBJ1-4	TGTGCCAGCAGCTTCCCAACTAATGAAAAACTGTTTTTT	CASSFPTNEKLFF
15	TRBV10-3	.	.	TRBJ2-7	TGTGCCATCAGTAGTAACAGCATTAGCTCCTACGAGCAGTACTTC	CAISSNSISSYEQYF
16	TRBV7-2	.	TRBD2	TRBJ2-3	TGTGCCAGCAGCTTAGTGCTAGCGGGATGGACAGATACGCAGTATTTT	CASSLVLAGWTDTQYF
17	TRBV11-2	.	.	TRBJ2-7	TGTGCCAGCAGCCGGTCTACAACGGGGGCAAACGCCTACGAGCAGTACTTC	CASSRSTTGANAYEQYF
15	TRBV10-3	.	.	TRBJ2-7	TGTGCCATCAGTGAGACTCGGGGCGAATCCTACGAGCAGTACTTC	CAISETRGESYEQYF
15	TRBV5-1	few	TRBD2	TRBJ2-1	TGCGCCAGCAGCGAAGGACTAGCGGTCCAAGGGGAGCAGTTCTTC	CASSEGLAVQGEQFF
13	TRBV18	many	.	TRBJ2-3	TGTGCCAGCTCAATAGCCGGCACAGATACGCAGTATTTT	CASSIAGTDTQYF
15	TRBV18	.	TRBD2	TRBJ2-3	TGTGCCAGCTCGTATAGCGGGGGGCCGTCCGATACGCAGTATTTT	CASSYSGGPSDTQYF
15	TRBV28	.	TRBD1	TRBJ1-5	TGTGCCAGCAGTCCCTCAGGGGGATACAATCAGCCCCAGCATTTT	CASSPSGGYNQPQHF
17	TRBV5-1	.	.	TRBJ2-1	TGCGCCAGCGAACCTTCGACAGGGGTGGTGGCGGGAGGGAGGCTGTTCTTC	CASEPSTGVVAGGRLFF
16	TRBV7-2	.	.	TRBJ2-1	TGTGCCAGCAGCTTATCTGGAGACGCTTCCTACAATGAGCAGTTCTTC	CASSLSGDASYNEQFF
14	TRBV7-8	once	.	TRBJ2-2	TGTGCCAGCGGAAGGGGGGCGGTAACCGGGGAGCTGTTTTTT	CASGRGAVTGELFF
14	TRBV9	.	.	TRBJ2-5	TGTGCCAGCAGCAAAGGACTGGAGCAAGAGACCCAGTACTTC	CASSKGLEQETQYF